The present entry profiles one TCR beta chain with its context. Germline V gene lookup returns CDR1 DFQATT and CDR2 SNEGSKA (reference sequence). This CDR3 is built from 13 residues. V dropped 3 bases and J dropped 7 bases, with 15 bases sitting between them. Primed by a sample-barcoded 5' primer and a J-beta primer mix, a second PCR proceeded for roughly 7 to 12 cycles. Individual samples furnished no less than 2.5 million CDR3-containing paired-end reads apiece. TCRdb passed the 5' RACE reads through MiXCR, listing each CDR3 protein once. The sample carries approximately 810,000 distinct CDR3 sequences, 30% to 45% recorded once. The data derive from a study of blood T cells in healthy people across ages.

The chain carries TRBV20-1 and TRBJ1-2, with a weak D call TRBD1 (5 bases). This clonotype originated in a man younger than 35 in good health. Sequencing was done on a sample of blood. CDR3 protein: CSASTRVGGGYTF. As DNA, the CDR3 is TGCAGTGCTAGTACCAGGGTAGGAGGTGGCTACACCTTC.